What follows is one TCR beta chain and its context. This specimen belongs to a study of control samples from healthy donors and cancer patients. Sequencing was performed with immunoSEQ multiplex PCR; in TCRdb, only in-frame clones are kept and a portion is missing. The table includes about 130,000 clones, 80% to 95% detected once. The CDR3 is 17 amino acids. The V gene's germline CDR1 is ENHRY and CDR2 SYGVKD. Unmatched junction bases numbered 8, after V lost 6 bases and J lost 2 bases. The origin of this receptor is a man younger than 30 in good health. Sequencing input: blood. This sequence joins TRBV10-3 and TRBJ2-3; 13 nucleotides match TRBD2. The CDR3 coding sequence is TGTGCCATCAGCCGGACTAGCGGGGGCCTTCACACAGATACGCAGTATTTT. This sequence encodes CAISRTSGGLHTDTQYF.